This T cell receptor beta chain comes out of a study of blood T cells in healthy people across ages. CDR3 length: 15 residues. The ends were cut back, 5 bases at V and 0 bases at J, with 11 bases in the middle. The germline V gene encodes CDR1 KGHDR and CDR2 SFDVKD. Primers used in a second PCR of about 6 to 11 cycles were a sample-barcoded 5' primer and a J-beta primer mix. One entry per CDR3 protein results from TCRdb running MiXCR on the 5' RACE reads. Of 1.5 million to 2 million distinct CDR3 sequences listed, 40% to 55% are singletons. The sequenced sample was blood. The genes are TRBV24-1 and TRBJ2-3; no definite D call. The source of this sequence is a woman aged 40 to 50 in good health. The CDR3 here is CATSGTAPSTDTQYF. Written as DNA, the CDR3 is TGTGCCACCAGTGGGACGGCCCCTAGCACAGATACGCAGTATTTT.